This note documents a single T cell receptor beta chain sequence. What it binds is not known. The data are from a study of CD8 T cells in Susac syndrome. Whole-study context: When blood was drawn, the patients with Susac syndrome were therapy-naive, on corticosteroids, or on intravenous immunoglobulin alone.

Study-level points and caveats: No clonal expansion appeared among CD4+ T cells in Susac patients.

The CDR3 consists of 15 residues. V was cut by 0 bases and J by 8 bases, with 16 bases left in between. With random hexamers, 0.5 to 1 ug RNA was reverse transcribed. A single record per CDR3 protein comes from TCRdb applying MiXCR to the immunoSEQ multiplex PCR reads. The sample records 200,000 to 300,000 distinct CDR3 sequences, almost 97% being singletons. The TCR comes from a human donor with Susac syndrome. The gene calls are TRBV12-3 or TRBV12-4 and TRBJ1-2, with D possibly being TRBD1 (6 bases). The sequenced material came from CD4+ T cells from PBMCs. The CDR3 DNA follows: TGTGCCAGCAGTTTAGCGCAGGGGCCTGAGGCGGGCTACACCTTC. It yields the protein CASSLAQGPEAGYTF.